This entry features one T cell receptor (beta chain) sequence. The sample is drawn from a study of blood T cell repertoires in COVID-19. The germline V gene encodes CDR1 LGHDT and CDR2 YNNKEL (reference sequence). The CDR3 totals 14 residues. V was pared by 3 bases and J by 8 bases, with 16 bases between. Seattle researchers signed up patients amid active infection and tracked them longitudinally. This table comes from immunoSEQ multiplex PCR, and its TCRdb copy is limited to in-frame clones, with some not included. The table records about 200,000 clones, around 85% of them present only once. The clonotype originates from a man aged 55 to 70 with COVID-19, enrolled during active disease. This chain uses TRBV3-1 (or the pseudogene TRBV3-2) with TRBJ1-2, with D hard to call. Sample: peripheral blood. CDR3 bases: TGTGCCAGCAGCCAGCCGGGCCAGAGGGAGGGCTACACCTTC. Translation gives CASSQPGQREGYTF.